What follows describes a single TCR beta chain. The CDR3 totals 8 residues. The V end was cut by 4 bases, the J end by 9 bases, with 1 base between. This sample was included in a study of CD8 T cells in Susac syndrome. The CD8+ and CD4+ T cells were isolated magnetically using a negative isolation approach, whereas the TEMRA cells were enriched by FACS. Reverse transcription of about 0.5 to 1 ug RNA used random hexamers. TCRdb used MiXCR to reprocess the immunoSEQ multiplex PCR reads, holding one entry per CDR3 protein. The table includes 200,000 to 250,000 distinct CDR3 sequences, 93% detected once. This sequence originates from a human donor with multiple sclerosis. Sequencing was done on a sample of CD4+ T cells from PBMCs. The V gene is TRBV23-1, the J gene TRBJ2-7; D uncertain. TRBV23-1 is filed as an ORF, its function uncertain. The chain's CDR3 is CASSLQYV. The CDR3 nucleotides read TGCGCCAGCAGTCTGCAGTACGTC.